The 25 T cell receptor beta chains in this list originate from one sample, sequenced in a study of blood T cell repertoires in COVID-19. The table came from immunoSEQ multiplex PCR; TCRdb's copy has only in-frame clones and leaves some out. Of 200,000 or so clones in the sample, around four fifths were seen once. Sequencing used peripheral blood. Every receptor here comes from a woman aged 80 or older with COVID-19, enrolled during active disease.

The CDR3 reads CASTGRTESHNEQFF. CDR3 DNA sequence: TGTGCCAGCACCGGGAGGACGGAATCCCACAATGAGCAGTTCTTC. This chain uses TRBV6-5 with TRBJ2-1; the match to TRBD2 covers 7 bases. The trim removed 7 bases at V and 5 bases at J, leaving 11 bases unmatched. The CDR3 is made up of 15 amino acids. Germline V gene lookup returns CDR1 MNHEY and CDR2 SVGAGI.

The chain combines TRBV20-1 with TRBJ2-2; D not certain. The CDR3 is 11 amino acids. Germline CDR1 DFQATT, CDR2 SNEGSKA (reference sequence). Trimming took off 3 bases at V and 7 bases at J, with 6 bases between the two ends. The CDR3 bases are TGCAGTGCTAGGGAGAACGGGGAGCTGTTTTTT. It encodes CSARENGELFF.

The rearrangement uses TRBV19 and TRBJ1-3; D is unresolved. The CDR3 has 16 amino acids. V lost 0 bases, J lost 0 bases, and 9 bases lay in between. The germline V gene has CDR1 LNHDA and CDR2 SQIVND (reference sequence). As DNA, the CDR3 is TGTGCCAGTAGTATAGATGGCGGAGTCTCTGGAAACACCATATATTTT. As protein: CASSIDGGVSGNTIYF. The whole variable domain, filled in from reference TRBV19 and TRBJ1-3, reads DGGITQSPKYLFRKEGQNVTLSCEQNLNHDAMYWYRQDPGQGLRLIYYSQIVNDFQKGDIAEGYSVSREKKESFPLTVTSAQKNPTAFYLCASSIDGGVSGNTIYFGEGSWLTVV.

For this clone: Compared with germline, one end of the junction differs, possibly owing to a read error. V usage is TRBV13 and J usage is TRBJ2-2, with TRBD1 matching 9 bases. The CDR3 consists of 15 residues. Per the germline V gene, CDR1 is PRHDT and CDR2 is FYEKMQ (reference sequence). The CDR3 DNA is TGTGCCAGCAGCCTAGGGGACAGGGTCTCCGGGGAGCTGTTTTTT. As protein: CASSLGDRVSGELFF.

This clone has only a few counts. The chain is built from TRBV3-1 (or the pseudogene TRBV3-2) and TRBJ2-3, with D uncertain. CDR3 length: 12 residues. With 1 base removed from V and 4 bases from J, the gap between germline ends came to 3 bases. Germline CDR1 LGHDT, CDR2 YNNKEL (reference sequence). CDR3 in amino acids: CASSQASDTQYF. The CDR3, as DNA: TGTGCCAGCAGCCAAGCGTCAGATACGCAGTATTTT.

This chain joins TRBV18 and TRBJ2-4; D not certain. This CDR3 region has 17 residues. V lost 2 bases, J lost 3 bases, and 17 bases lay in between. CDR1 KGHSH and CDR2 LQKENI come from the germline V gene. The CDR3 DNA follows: TGTGCCAGCTCACCATTACCGGTCGCAGGCGTCAAAAACATTCAGTACTTC. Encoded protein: CASSPLPVAGVKNIQYF. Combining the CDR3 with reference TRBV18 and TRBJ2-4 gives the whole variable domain NAGVMQNPRHLVRRRGQEARLRCSPMKGHSHVYWYRQLPEEGLKFMVYLQKENIIDESGMPKERFSAEFPKEGPSILRIQQVVRGDSAAYFCASSPLPVAGVKNIQYFGAGTRLSVL.

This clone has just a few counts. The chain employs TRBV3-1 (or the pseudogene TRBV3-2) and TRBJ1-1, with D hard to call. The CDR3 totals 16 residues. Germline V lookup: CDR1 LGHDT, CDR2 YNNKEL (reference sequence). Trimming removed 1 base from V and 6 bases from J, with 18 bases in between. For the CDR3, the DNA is TGTGCCAGCAGCCAAGGTCGGCGGGGAAGGAGTGCTGAAGCTTTCTTT. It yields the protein CASSQGRRGRSAEAFF.

The CDR3 region is CASSQGGSLGNTIYF. The CDR3 DNA is TGCGCCAGCAGCCAAGGGGGCTCGTTAGGAAACACCATATATTTT. J is TRBJ1-3 and V is TRBV4-1, with a possible D match to TRBD1 (5 bases). Germline V gene sequence: CDR1 MGHRA, CDR2 YSYEKL. V lost 1 base to trimming and J lost 4 bases, with 11 bases between them. This CDR3 is built from 15 residues.

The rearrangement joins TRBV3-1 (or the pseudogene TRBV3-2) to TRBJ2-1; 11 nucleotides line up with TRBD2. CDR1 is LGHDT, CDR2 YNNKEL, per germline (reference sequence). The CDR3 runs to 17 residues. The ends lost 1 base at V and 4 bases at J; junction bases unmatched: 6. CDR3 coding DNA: TGTGCCAGCAGCCAAGTTGTCCTAGCGGGGGGTTACAATGAGCAGTTCTTC. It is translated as CASSQVVLAGGYNEQFF.

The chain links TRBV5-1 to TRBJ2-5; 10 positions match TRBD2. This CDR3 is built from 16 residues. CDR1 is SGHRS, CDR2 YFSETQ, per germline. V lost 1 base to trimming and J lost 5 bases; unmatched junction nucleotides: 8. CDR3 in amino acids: CASSLQPAGGLETQYF. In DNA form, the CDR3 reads TGCGCCAGCAGCTTGCAACCAGCGGGGGGGCTGGAGACCCAGTACTTC.

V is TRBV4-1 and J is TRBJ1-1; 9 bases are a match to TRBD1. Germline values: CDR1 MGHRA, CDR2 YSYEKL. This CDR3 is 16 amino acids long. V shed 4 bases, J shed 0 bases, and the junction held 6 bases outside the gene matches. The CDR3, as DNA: TGCGCCAGCAGCCGAGGACAGGGGATAATGAACACTGAAGCTTTCTTT. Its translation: CASSRGQGIMNTEAFF.

CDR3 loop: CASSLVNNYEQYV. The CDR3, as DNA: TGTGCCAGCAGCTTAGTAAACAACTACGAGCAGTACGTC. The rearrangement uses TRBV7-9 and TRBJ2-7; D unclear. Per germline, CDR1 SEHNR and CDR2 FQNEAQ (reference sequence). Trimming took 1 base from V and 3 from J, leaving 7 bases between them. The CDR3 covers 13 residues.

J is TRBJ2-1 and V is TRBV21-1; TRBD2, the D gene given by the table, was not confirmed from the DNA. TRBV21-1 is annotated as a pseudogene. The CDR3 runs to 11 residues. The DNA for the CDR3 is TGTGCCAGCAAGAGAAACAATGAGCAGTTCTTC. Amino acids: CASKRNNEQFF.

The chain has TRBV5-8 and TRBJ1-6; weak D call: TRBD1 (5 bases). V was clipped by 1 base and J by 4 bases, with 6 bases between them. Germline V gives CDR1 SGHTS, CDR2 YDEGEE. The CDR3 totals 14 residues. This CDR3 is CASSLRGYNSPLHF. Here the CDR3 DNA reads TGTGCCAGCAGCTTGAGGGGTTATAATTCACCCCTCCACTTT.

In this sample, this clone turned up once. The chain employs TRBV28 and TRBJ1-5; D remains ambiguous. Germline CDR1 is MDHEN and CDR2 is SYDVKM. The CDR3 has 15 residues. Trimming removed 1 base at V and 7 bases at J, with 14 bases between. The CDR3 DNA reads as TGTGCCAGCAGTTTATCTTGGCCCCGCACCCAGCCCCAGCATTTT. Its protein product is CASSLSWPRTQPQHF. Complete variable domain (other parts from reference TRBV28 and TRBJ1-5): DVKVTQSSRYLVKRTGEKVFLECVQDMDHENMFWYRQDPGLGLRLIYFSYDVKMKEKGDIPEGYSVSREKKERFSLILESASTNQTSMYLCASSLSWPRTQPQHFGDGTRLSIL.

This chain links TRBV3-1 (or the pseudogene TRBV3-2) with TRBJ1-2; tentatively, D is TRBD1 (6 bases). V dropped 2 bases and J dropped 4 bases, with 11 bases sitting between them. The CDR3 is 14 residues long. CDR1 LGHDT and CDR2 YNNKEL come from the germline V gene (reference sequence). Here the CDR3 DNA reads TGTGCCAGCAGCCAACAGGGGCGCGTCTATGGCTACACCTTC. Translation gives CASSQQGRVYGYTF.

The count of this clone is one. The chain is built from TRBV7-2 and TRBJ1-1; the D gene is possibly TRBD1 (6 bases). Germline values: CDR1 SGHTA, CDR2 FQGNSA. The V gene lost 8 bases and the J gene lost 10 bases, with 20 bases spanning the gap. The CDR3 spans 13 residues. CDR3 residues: CASRPSGAPIAFF. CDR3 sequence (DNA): TGTGCCAGCCGCCCATCAGGGGCCCCTATAGCTTTCTTT.

DNA for the CDR3: TGCGCCAGCAGTCGGGGGACAGAGAACACCGGGGAGCTGTTTTTT. Its translation is CASSRGTENTGELFF. This chain uses TRBV5-1 with TRBJ2-2, with a possible D match to TRBD1 (7 bases). The ends were cut back, 5 bases at V and 1 base at J, with 12 bases in the middle. This CDR3 comprises 15 residues. The germline CDR1 and CDR2 sequences are SGHRS and YFSETQ.

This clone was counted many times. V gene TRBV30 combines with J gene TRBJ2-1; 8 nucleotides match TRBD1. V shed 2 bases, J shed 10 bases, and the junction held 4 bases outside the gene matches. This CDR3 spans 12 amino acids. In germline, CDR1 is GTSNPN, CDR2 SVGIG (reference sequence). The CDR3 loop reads CAWSPGGREQFF. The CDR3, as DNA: TGTGCCTGGAGTCCAGGGGGCAGGGAGCAGTTCTTC.

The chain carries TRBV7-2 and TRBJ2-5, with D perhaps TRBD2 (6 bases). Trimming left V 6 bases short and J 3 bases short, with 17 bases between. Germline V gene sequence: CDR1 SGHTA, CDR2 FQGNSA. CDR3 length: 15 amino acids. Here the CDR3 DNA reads TGTGCCAGCAGGAGGGAGGAGGTGGGGAAAGAGACCCAGTACTTC. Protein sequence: CASRREEVGKETQYF.

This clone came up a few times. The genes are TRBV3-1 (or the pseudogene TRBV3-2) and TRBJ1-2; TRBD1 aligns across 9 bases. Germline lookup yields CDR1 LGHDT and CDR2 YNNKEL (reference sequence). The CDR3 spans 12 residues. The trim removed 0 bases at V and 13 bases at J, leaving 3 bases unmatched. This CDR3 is CASSQEGTGSTF. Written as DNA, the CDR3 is TGTGCCAGCAGCCAAGAAGGGACAGGGAGCACCTTC.

The DNA of the CDR3 is TGCGCCAGCGGTGGACAGACCTCTGGGGCCAACGTCCTGACTTTC. This sequence encodes CASGGQTSGANVLTF. This sequence joins TRBV5-1 and TRBJ2-6; perhaps TRBD1 as D (6 bases). Trimming took off 7 bases at V and 0 bases at J, with 11 bases between the two ends. The CDR3 sequence is 15 residues long. The germline CDR1 and CDR2 sequences are SGHRS and YFSETQ.

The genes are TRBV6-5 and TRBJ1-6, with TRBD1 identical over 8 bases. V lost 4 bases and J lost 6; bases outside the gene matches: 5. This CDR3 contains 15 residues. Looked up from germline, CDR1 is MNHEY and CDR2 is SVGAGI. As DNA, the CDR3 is TGTGCCAGCAGTTCGTCGACAGGGGTTAATTCACCCCTCCACTTT. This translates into CASSSSTGVNSPLHF.

CDR3: CASSLVRGLNEQFF. The CDR3 DNA is TGTGCCAGCAGCTTAGTCAGGGGCCTCAATGAGCAGTTCTTC. The chain joins TRBV7-6 to TRBJ2-1; D might be TRBD1 (6 bases). This CDR3 has 14 amino acids. The germline gives CDR1 SGHVS, CDR2 FNYEAQ. Trimming stripped 1 base from V and 6 bases from J, with 10 bases between.

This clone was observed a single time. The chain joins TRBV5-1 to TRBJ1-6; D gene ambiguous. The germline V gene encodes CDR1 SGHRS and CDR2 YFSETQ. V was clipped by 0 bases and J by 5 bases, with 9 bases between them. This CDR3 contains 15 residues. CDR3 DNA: TGCGCCAGCAGCTTGGGGGCCAAAGATAATTCACCCCTCCACTTT. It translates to CASSLGAKDNSPLHF.